The 19 T cell receptor beta chains presented below share a single source sample, sequenced in a study of CD8 T cells in Susac syndrome. RNA, at about 0.45 to 1 ug, was reverse transcribed with random hexamers. Using its own MiXCR run on the immunoSEQ multiplex PCR reads, TCRdb lists one record per CDR3 protein. This sample has 330,000 or so distinct CDR3 sequences; about 89% occur once, and the top ten carry approximately 0.18%. The sequenced material came from CD8+ T cells from PBMCs. These receptors all come from a human donor with multiple sclerosis.

The rearrangement uses TRBV7-6 and TRBJ2-1, with unresolved D. CDR1 is SGHVS and CDR2 is FNYEAQ in the germline V gene. The ends were cut back, 1 base at V and 0 bases at J, with 16 bases in the middle. This CDR3 is built from 18 residues. The CDR3: CASSLGILDASSYNEQFF. In nucleotides, the CDR3 is TGTGCCAGCAGCTTAGGGATTTTGGATGCGAGCTCCTACAATGAGCAGTTCTTC.

This chain links TRBV20-1 with TRBJ1-1; D may be TRBD1 (6 bases). V was pared by 7 bases and J by 0 bases, with 21 bases between. The CDR3 has 16 residues. The V gene's germline CDR1 is DFQATT and CDR2 SNEGSKA (reference sequence). The CDR3 reads CSVSGGPGQMNTEAFF. The CDR3 nucleotides read TGCAGTGTTTCGGGCGGCCCTGGACAGATGAACACTGAAGCTTTCTTT.

This chain uses TRBV28 with TRBJ2-7; D is possibly TRBD1 (6 bases). Germline V gene data show CDR1 as MDHEN and CDR2 as SYDVKM. The ends were cut back, 7 bases at V and 2 bases at J, with 15 bases in the middle. This CDR3 contains 14 residues. The chain's CDR3 is CASTPSRDTYEQYF. CDR3 DNA: TGTGCCAGCACTCCTTCGAGGGACACCTACGAGCAGTACTTC. Full variable domain (remainder filled in from reference TRBV28 and TRBJ2-7): DVKVTQSSRYLVKRTGEKVFLECVQDMDHENMFWYRQDPGLGLRLIYFSYDVKMKEKGDIPEGYSVSREKKERFSLILESASTNQTSMYLCASTPSRDTYEQYFGPGTRLTVT.

The chain combines TRBV20-1 with TRBJ1-1; D not resolved. V gave up 3 bases and J gave up 6 bases, with 11 bases separating them. The CDR3 is 12 residues long. In germline, CDR1 is DFQATT, CDR2 SNEGSKA (reference sequence). The CDR3 region has the DNA TGCAGTGCTAGTGGGTACCGCTCTGAAGCTTTCTTT. It yields the protein CSASGYRSEAFF.

V gene TRBV6-2 or TRBV6-3 combines with J gene TRBJ2-6; weak D call: TRBD2 (6 bases). Trimming stripped 5 bases from V and 0 bases from J, with 11 bases between. Germline V gene sequence: CDR1 MNHEY, CDR2 SVGEGT. There are 16 residues in the CDR3. In DNA form, the CDR3 reads TGTGCCAGCAGTGGAGGGTCTTTCTCTGGGGCCAACGTCCTGACTTTC. This encodes CASSGGSFSGANVLTF.

The chain uses TRBV7-9 and TRBJ1-2, with no clear D. The CDR3 has 14 amino acids. V dropped 2 bases and J dropped 4 bases, with 11 bases sitting between them. The germline CDR1 and CDR2 sequences are SEHNR and FQNEAQ (reference sequence). The CDR3 coding sequence is TGTGCCAGCAGCTTAATACAACAGAGCTATGGCTACACCTTC. Amino acid sequence: CASSLIQQSYGYTF.

This sequence joins TRBV5-4 and TRBJ2-7, with D perhaps TRBD2 (5 bases). The CDR3 sequence is 14 residues long. Germline CDR1 SGHNT, CDR2 YYREEE (reference sequence). V was pared by 3 bases and J by 3 bases, with 13 bases between. In nucleotides, the CDR3 is TGTGCCAGCAGCTCGGCGGACGACTACTACGAGCAGTACTTC. This translates into CASSSADDYYEQYF. Filled out from reference TRBV5-4 and TRBJ2-7, the complete variable domain reads ETGVTQSPTHLIKTRGQQVTLRCSSQSGHNTVSWYQQALGQGPQFIFQYYREEENGRGNFPPRFSGLQFPNYSSELNVNALELDDSALYLCASSSADDYYEQYFGPGTRLTVT.

For the CDR3, the DNA is TGCAGTGCCACGGGGAGGGGATCGCCCCAGCATTTT. Amino acid sequence: CSATGRGSPQHF. The chain joins TRBV20-1 to TRBJ1-5; D possibly corresponds to TRBD1 (5 bases). The CDR3 extends over 12 amino acids. V gave up 6 bases and J gave up 9 bases, with 15 bases separating them. Per germline, CDR1 DFQATT and CDR2 SNEGSKA (reference sequence).

This chain joins TRBV2 and TRBJ1-5; 8 bases are shared with TRBD1. V lost 6 bases, J lost 2 bases, and 15 bases stayed unmatched. The CDR3 is 18 amino acids. CDR1 and CDR2 from the germline V gene are SNHLY and FYNNEI. CDR3 sequence: CASSEVGRGRLGNQPQHF. The DNA for the CDR3 is TGTGCCAGCAGCGAGGTGGGCAGGGGGCGTTTGGGCAATCAGCCCCAGCATTTT.

V and J are TRBV6-1 and TRBJ1-5, with 9 positions matching TRBD1. Trimming at V came to 2 bases and at J to 1 base, leaving 6 bases not matched to a gene. CDR3 length: 17 residues. The germline V gene has CDR1 MNHNS and CDR2 SASEGT. The CDR3 protein is CASSEFDRGESNQPQHF. The CDR3, as DNA: TGTGCCAGCAGTGAATTTGACAGGGGGGAGAGCAATCAGCCCCAGCATTTT.

The chain has TRBV20-1 and TRBJ2-1; 8 nucleotides align to TRBD2. Germline-derived CDR1 and CDR2 are DFQATT and SNEGSKA (reference sequence). The CDR3 loop spans 15 amino acids. J was trimmed by 2 bases and V by 4 bases; bases with no gene match: 7. CDR3 coding DNA: TGCAGTGCTACGAAAATTAGCGGGACCTACAATGAGCAGTTCTTC. Residues: CSATKISGTYNEQFF.

The chain carries TRBV28 and TRBJ2-1, with TRBD1 matching over 7 bases. Germline lookup yields CDR1 MDHEN and CDR2 SYDVKM. The CDR3 spans 15 residues. V lost 3 bases and J lost 10; bases outside the gene matches: 12. The CDR3 nucleotides read TGTGCCAGCAGTTTCCCGACAGGGTTCGCAAGGGAGCAGTTCTTC. Its protein is CASSFPTGFAREQFF.

Worth noting for this clonotype: Sequence at one end of the junction differs from germline and may be a read error. The chain employs TRBV9 and TRBJ2-7, with a tentative D call TRBD2 (5 bases). Germline CDR1 SGDLS, CDR2 YYNGEE. The CDR3 consists of 15 residues. The DNA of the CDR3 is TGTGCCAGCACCGTAGGAAGTTCGGGATCCTACGAGCAGTACTTC. It is translated as CASTVGSSGSYEQYF.

This clonotype was recorded only once. The rearrangement links TRBV14 to TRBJ2-2; D unclear. Germline V gene data show CDR1 as SGHDN and CDR2 as FVKESK. V gave up 4 bases and J gave up 5 bases, with 8 bases separating them. The CDR3 extends over 13 amino acids. CDR3 DNA: TGTGCCAGCAGCCTGTTCGATACCGGGGAGCTGTTTTTT. This codes for CASSLFDTGELFF.

The V gene is TRBV5-6, the J gene TRBJ1-1; a possible D gene is TRBD1 (6 bases). The CDR3 covers 12 residues. V lost 4 bases, J lost 7 bases, and 11 bases lay in between. Germline V gene data show CDR1 as SGHDT and CDR2 as YYEEEE. The CDR3 region is CASSRGFGEAFF. DNA for the CDR3: TGTGCCAGCAGCAGGGGGTTTGGTGAAGCTTTCTTT.

The gene calls are TRBV10-3 and TRBJ2-7; D remains unclear. V shed 10 bases and J shed 3 bases, with 16 bases lying between them. This CDR3 region has 13 residues. Germline V CDR1 and CDR2: ENHRY, SYGVKD. CDR3 in amino acids: CATQTGLNYEQYF. The CDR3 nucleotides read TGTGCCACTCAGACGGGCCTTAACTACGAGCAGTACTTC.

This clonotype was seen just once. The rearrangement links TRBV6-2 or TRBV6-3 to TRBJ2-4; 12 bases agree with TRBD2. V trimming: 4 bases; J trimming: 6 bases; junction bases outside the gene matches: 4. Germline loops: CDR1 MNHEY, CDR2 SVGEGT. The CDR3 is made up of 15 amino acids. In DNA form, the CDR3 reads TGTGCCAGCAGTTTACTAGCGGGAGGTGGAAACATTCAGTACTTC. Translation gives CASSLLAGGGNIQYF.

The chain links TRBV2 to TRBJ2-7; D may match TRBD1 or TRBD2 (6 bases each). CDR3 length: 15 residues. Germline V gene data show CDR1 as SNHLY and CDR2 as FYNNEI. Trimming cost V 8 bases and J 5 bases, with 22 bases left between them. The CDR3 sequence is CASCLGGQGSDEQYF. CDR3 nucleotide sequence: TGTGCCAGCTGCCTAGGGGGGCAGGGAAGCGACGAGCAGTACTTC.

The V and J genes are TRBV4-1 and TRBJ2-3; D gene unclear. Germline V CDR1 and CDR2: MGHRA, YSYEKL. The CDR3 runs 16 residues. V was pared by 2 bases and J by 0 bases, with 12 bases between. The CDR3 sequence is CASSQPGISSTDTQYF. The CDR3 DNA reads TGCGCCAGCAGCCAACCCGGCATAAGTAGCACAGATACGCAGTATTTT.